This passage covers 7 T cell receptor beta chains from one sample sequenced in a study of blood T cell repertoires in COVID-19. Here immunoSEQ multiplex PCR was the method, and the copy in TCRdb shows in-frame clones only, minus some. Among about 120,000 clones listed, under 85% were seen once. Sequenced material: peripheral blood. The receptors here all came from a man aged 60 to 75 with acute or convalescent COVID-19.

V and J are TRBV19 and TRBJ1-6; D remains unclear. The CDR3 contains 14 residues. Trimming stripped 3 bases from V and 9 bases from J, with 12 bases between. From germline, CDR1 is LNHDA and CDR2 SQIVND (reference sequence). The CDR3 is CASSIVGGLSPLHF. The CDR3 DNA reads TGTGCCAGTAGTATCGTGGGCGGACTTTCACCCCTCCACTTT.

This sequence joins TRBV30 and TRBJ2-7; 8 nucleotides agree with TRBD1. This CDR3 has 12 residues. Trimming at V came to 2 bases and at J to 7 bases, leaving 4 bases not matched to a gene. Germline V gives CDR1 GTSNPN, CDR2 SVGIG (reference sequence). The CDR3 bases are TGTGCCTGGAGTTTGACAGGGGAGGAGCAGTACTTC. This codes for CAWSLTGEEQYF.

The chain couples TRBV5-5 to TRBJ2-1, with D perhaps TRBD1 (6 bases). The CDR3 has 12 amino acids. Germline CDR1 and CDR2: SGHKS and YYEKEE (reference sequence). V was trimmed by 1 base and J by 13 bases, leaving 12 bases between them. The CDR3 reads CASSLWGRYQFF. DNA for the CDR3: TGTGCCAGCAGCTTGTGGGGGCGATATCAGTTCTTC.

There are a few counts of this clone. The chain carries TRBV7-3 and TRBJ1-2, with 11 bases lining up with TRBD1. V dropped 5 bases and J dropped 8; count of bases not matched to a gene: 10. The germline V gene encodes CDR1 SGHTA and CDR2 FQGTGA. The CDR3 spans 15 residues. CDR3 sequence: CASSPVGQGEGGYTF. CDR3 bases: TGTGCCAGCAGCCCGGTGGGACAGGGGGAAGGGGGCTACACCTTC.

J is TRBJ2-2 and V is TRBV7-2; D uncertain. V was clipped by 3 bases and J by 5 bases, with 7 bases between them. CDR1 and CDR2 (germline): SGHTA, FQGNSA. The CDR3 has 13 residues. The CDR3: CASSLMRTGELFF. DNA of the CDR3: TGTGCCAGCAGCTTGATGCGGACCGGGGAGCTGTTTTTT.

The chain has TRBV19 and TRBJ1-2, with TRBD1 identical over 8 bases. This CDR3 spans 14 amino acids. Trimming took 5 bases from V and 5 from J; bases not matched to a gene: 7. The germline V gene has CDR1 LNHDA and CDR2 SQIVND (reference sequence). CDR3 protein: CASSEGTGWYGYTF. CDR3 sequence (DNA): TGTGCCAGTAGTGAAGGGACAGGCTGGTATGGCTACACCTTC.

CDR3 in amino acids: CASTAGQGVSPLHF. In DNA form, the CDR3 reads TGTGCCAGCACCGCGGGACAGGGGGTTTCACCCCTCCACTTT. The rearrangement uses TRBV6-5 and TRBJ1-6; 11 nucleotides line up with TRBD1. Germline V lookup: CDR1 MNHEY, CDR2 SVGAGI. Trimming took 7 bases from V and 9 from J; bases not matched to a gene: 5. The CDR3 has 14 amino acids.